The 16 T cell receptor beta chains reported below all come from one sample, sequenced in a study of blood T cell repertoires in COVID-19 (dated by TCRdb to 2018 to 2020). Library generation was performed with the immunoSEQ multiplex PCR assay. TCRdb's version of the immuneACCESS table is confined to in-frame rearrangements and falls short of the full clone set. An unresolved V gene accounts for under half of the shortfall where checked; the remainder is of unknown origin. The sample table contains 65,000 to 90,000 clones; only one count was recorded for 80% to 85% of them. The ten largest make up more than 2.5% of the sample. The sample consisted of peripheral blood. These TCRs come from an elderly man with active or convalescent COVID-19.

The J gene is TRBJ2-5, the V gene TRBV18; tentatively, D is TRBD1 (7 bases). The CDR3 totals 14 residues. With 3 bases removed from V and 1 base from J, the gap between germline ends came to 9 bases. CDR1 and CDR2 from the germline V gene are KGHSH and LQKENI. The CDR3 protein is CASSPQGGQETQYF. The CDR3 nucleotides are TGTGCCAGCTCACCCCAGGGGGGCCAAGAGACCCAGTACTTC.

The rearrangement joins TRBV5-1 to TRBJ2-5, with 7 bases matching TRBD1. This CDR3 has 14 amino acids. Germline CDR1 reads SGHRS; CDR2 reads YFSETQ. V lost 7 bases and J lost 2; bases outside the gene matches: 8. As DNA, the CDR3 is TGCGCCAGCGCACAGGGACAGCCACAAGAGACCCAGTACTTC. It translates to CASAQGQPQETQYF. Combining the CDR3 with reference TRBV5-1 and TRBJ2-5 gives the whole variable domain KAGVTQTPRYLIKTRGQQVTLSCSPISGHRSVSWYQQTPGQGLQFLFEYFSETQRNKGNFPGRFSGRQFSNSRSEMNVSTLELGDSALYLCASAQGQPQETQYFGPGTRLLVL.

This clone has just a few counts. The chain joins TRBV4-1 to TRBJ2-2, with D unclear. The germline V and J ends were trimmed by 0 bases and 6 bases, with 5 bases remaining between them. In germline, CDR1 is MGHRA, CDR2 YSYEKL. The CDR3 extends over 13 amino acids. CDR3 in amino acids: CASSQDLSGELFF. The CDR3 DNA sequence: TGCGCCAGCAGCCAAGATCTTTCCGGGGAGCTGTTTTTT.

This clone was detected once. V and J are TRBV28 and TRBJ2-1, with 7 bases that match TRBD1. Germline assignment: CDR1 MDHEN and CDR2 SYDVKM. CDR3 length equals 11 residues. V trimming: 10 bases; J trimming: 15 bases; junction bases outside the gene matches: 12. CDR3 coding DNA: TGTGCCACCACGGTTGGGACAGTGGGGTTCTTC. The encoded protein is CATTVGTVGFF.

CDR3 coding DNA: TGTGCCACCAGTGACCCTAGGGGGGGCGCAGATACGCAGTATTTT. Its protein product is CATSDPRGGADTQYF. This chain connects TRBV24-1 to TRBJ2-3; possible D gene TRBD2, 7 bases. Trimming removed 4 bases from V and 4 bases from J, with 14 bases in between. The CDR3 spans 15 residues. Germline-derived CDR1 and CDR2 are KGHDR and SFDVKD.

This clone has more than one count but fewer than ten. This CDR3 reads CASSRSEGAEEQYF. The CDR3 nucleotides read TGCGCCAGCAGCCGTTCCGAGGGGGCGGAAGAGCAGTACTTC. The chain has TRBV5-1 and TRBJ2-7; the match to TRBD1 covers 7 bases. Germline loops: CDR1 SGHRS, CDR2 YFSETQ. The CDR3 has 14 residues. Losses at the gene ends were 4 bases for V and 7 bases for J; bases not matched to a gene: 11.

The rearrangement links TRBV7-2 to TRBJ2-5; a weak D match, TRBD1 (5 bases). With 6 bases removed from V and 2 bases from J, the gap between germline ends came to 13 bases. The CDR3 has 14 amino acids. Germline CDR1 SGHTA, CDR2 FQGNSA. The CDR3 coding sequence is TGTGCCAGCAGGCCAAAGGGGATACAAGAGACCCAGTACTTC. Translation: CASRPKGIQETQYF.

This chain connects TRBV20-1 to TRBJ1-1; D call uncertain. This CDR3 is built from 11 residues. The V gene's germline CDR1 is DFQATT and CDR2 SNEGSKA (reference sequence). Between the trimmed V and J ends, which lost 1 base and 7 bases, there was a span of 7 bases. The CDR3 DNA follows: TGCAGTGCTAGAGGGTCGGGTGAAGCTTTCTTT. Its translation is CSARGSGEAFF.

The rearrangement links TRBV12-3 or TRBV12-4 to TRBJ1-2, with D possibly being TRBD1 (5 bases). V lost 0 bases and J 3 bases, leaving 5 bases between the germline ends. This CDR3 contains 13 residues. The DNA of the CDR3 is TGTGCCAGCAGTTTAGCACAGGACTATGGCTACACCTTC. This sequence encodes CASSLAQDYGYTF.

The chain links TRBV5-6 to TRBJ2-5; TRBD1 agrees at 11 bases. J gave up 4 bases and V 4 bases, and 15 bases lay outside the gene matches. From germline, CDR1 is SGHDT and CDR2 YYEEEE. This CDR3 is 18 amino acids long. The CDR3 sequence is CASSHPPPGQGVLETQYF. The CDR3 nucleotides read TGTGCCAGCAGCCACCCACCTCCGGGACAGGGGGTTTTAGAGACCCAGTACTTC.

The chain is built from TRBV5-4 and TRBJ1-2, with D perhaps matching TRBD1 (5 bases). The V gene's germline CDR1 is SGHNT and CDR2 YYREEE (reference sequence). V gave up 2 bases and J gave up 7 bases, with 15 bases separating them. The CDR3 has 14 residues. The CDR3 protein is CASSLAGPPAGYTF. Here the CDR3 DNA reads TGTGCCAGCAGCTTAGCAGGGCCCCCCGCTGGCTACACCTTC.

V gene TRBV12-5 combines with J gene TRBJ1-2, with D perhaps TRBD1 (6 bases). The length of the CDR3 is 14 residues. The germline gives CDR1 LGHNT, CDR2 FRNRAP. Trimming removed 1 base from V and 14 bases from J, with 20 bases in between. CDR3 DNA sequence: TGTGCTAGTGGTTTGGCCCCCCAGGGGCGTTATCTTACCTTC. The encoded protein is CASGLAPQGRYLTF.

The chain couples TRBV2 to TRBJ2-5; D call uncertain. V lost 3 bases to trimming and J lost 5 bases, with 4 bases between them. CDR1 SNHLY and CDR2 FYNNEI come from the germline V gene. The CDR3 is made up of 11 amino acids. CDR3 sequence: CASSERETQYF. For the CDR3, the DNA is TGTGCCAGCAGTGAGAGGGAGACCCAGTACTTC.

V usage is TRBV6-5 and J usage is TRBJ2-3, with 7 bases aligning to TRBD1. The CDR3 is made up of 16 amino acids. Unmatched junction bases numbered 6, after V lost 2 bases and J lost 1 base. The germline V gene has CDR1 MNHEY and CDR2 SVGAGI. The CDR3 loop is CASSYRGRVGTDTQYF. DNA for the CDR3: TGTGCCAGCAGTTACAGGGGGCGGGTGGGCACAGATACGCAGTATTTT.

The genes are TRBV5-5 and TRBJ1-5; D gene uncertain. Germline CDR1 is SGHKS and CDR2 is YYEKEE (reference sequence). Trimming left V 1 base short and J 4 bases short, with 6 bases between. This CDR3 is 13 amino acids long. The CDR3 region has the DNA TGTGCCAGCAGCTTGTCAGTGAATCAGCCCCAGCATTTT. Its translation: CASSLSVNQPQHF.

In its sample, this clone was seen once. Written as DNA, the CDR3 is TGTGCCAGCAGTCGCCAGCCGGTGGGAGTTTCGGCTTTCTTT. This gives the protein CASSRQPVGVSAFF. The chain recombines TRBV2 with TRBJ1-1; D unresolved. This CDR3 region has 14 residues. Germline CDR1 reads SNHLY; CDR2 reads FYNNEI. V was shortened by 5 bases and J by 11 bases, with 21 bases between the two germline ends.